This T cell receptor beta chain was identified in a study of blood T cells in healthy people across ages. As concerns this clonotype: Its specificity is not known.

Primed by a sample-barcoded 5' primer and a J-beta primer mix, a second PCR proceeded for roughly 7 to 12 cycles. A 12-random-nucleotide template-switch adaptor tagged each cDNA molecule. TCRdb re-called the 5' RACE reads through MiXCR, storing one row per CDR3 protein. The data hold 650,000 to 800,000 distinct CDR3 sequences, with around 43% observed a single time. Every sample gave at least 5 micrograms of total RNA when it was extracted. The CDR3 is 13 residues long. The V end lost 5 bases, the J end lost 6 bases, and 11 bases lay between the germline ends. Study conclusions and caveats: PBMCs left unsorted prevented a conclusive naive versus antigen-experienced comparison.

Sequenced sample: blood. This sequence joins TRBV12-3 or TRBV12-4 and TRBJ2-1; maybe TRBD1 (6 bases). This TCR was recovered from a man in his sixties in good health. The CDR3 sequence is CASSATGFNEQFF. The CDR3 bases are TGTGCCAGCAGTGCGACAGGTTTCAATGAGCAGTTCTTC.